This note documents a single T cell receptor (beta chain) sequence. The sample belongs to a study of blood T cell repertoires in COVID-19. For the study at large: Acute and convalescent COVID-19 samples came from the United States, Italy and Spain.

This CDR3 region has 11 residues. Germline V gene data show CDR1 as SQVTM and CDR2 as ANQGSEA. The V and J ends lost 3 bases and 7 bases respectively, with 8 bases between them. Generated by immunoSEQ multiplex PCR, the TCRdb table keeps only in-frame clones and is missing some. The sample yields 230,000 or so clones, 88% seen once. The receptor was isolated from a woman aged 25 to 45 who had recovered from COVID-19. Source material: PBMCs or T cells enriched from blood (not recorded which). V is TRBV29-1 and J is TRBJ2-3; no clear D. Here the CDR3 DNA reads TGCAGCGTTGAGGCTGCAAATACGCAGTATTTT. Amino acid sequence: CSVEAANTQYF.